A selection of T cell receptor beta chains follows, all from one sample in a study of CD8 T cells in ankylosing spondylitis. TCRdb called the 5' RACE reads again in MiXCR, with one record for every CDR3 protein. This table has fewer than 550,000 distinct CDR3 sequences, approximately 5% appearing once. Specimen: blood, either unsorted or a sorted T cell fraction (not recorded which). Receptors were obtained from a male donor with ankylosing spondylitis. CDR3s leave out the opening cysteine and the closing phenylalanine or tryptophan.

TRBJ1-2,TRBV29-1,SVSRLANYGYT
TRBJ1-4,TRBV29-1,SCVGWGEKLF
TRBJ2-1,TRBV5-1,ASSQLAGESYNEQF
TRBJ2-5,TRBV13,ASSFAGIETQY
TRBJ2-7,TRBV27,ASSLDGTTYEQY
TRBJ1-2,TRBV4-3,ASSQDLGSLRGYT
TRBJ1-5,TRBV5-6,ASSPLPYGPQH
TRBJ1-2,TRBV20-1,SARSVGYT
TRBJ2-5,TRBV29-1,SVGGGGAAETQY
TRBJ1-1,TRBV27,ASSPGGRTTEAF
TRBJ2-7,TRBV5-1,ASSSEQGLSYEQY
TRBJ2-1,TRBV7-2,ASSLAGTSVYNEQF
TRBJ2-1,TRBV6-2/TRBV6-3,ASSSGLPYNEQF
TRBJ2-3,TRBV5-5,ASSLRPEGADTQY
TRBJ1-5,TRBV5-6,ASSLSGGDQPQH
TRBJ2-1,TRBV19,ASSPAGGVNEQF
TRBJ1-5,TRBV15,ATRVAHVPNQPQH
TRBJ1-1,TRBV20-1,SGPDRANTEAF
TRBJ2-3,TRBV20-1,SGVQGTDTQY
TRBJ1-2,TRBV11-2,ASSLSTPYGYT
TRBJ2-1,TRBV20-1,SAGRPSGSQF
TRBJ1-5,TRBV7-2,ASSTVPAGPQH
TRBJ2-7,TRBV6-1,ASGSSGTYEQY
TRBJ2-7,TRBV4-1,ASSQVGRSYEQY
TRBJ2-1,TRBV5-1,ASSPLTRTGFEQF
TRBJ2-6,TRBV18,ASSPGTGSGANVLT
TRBJ2-5,TRBV7-2,ASSLVGGTQY
TRBJ2-7,TRBV7-2,ASSLGRGGEQY
TRBJ2-7,TRBV29-1,SVEGKYYEQY
TRBJ2-7,TRBV25-1,ASRLTGGEMDEQY
TRBJ2-5,TRBV5-1,ASYRDRGQETQY
TRBJ1-1,TRBV14,ASSPDRAIRAF
TRBJ2-1,TRBV20-1,SARDPSGGYNEQF
TRBJ2-1,TRBV27,ASSRLAGLSSYNEQF
TRBJ2-7,TRBV6-5,ASSYSTRRGQGEQY
TRBJ2-6,TRBV12-5,ASHPGGQYSGANVLT
TRBJ2-2,TRBV9,ASSSRAQGNTGELF
TRBJ2-4,TRBV5-1,ASSLAGRGENIQY
TRBJ2-7,TRBV3-1,ASSQDQGLPYEQY